The following is a T cell receptor (beta chain) sequence with its context. Other DNA sequences of this sample code for an identical CDR3. This entry is derived from a study of shared clonotypes between healthy human individuals. The authors divided CD4+ cells into CD45RA+ naive and CD45RA-negative memory subsets. Germline V gene lookup returns CDR1 MDHEN and CDR2 SYDVKM. The length of the CDR3 is 12 residues. Trimming shortened V by 3 bases and J by 4 bases, and 6 bases separated the two germline ends. The assay was immunoSEQ multiplex PCR, and TCRdb's table has in-frame clones only and misses some. Of 2.3 million or so clones in the sample, 85% to 95% were seen once.

This receptor was taken from a man between 18 and 35 years old in good health. Some clones in this sample may be carry-over from other donors' samples. Sequencing was performed on naive CD4+ T cells from PBMCs. Specified subset: CD45RA+ positively selected. This chain joins TRBV28 and TRBJ1-2; the D is unclear. In nucleotides, the CDR3 is TGTGCCAGCAGTTTGAGGTCCTATGGCTACACCTTC. It translates to CASSLRSYGYTF.